This T cell receptor beta chain originates from a study of T-cell memory formation after mild COVID-19. TCRdb re-called the 5' RACE reads through MiXCR, storing one row per CDR3 protein. The sample contains 25,000 to 35,000 distinct CDR3 sequences, around 12% of which appear only once. The V end was cut by 1 base, the J end by 2 bases, with 4 bases between. CDR1 is SGHTA, CDR2 FQGNSA, per germline. The CDR3 runs to 13 residues. This clonotype counts as medium-sized. Sequenced: PBMCs or a T cell subset sorted from them (not recorded which). The gene calls are TRBV7-2 and TRBJ2-3; D ambiguous. This receptor was taken from an adult woman who had mild COVID-19 (a few samples of this study predate the infection). Cell type and time point are not known. The CDR3 DNA is TGTGCCAGCAGCTTAGGTGTCACAGATACGCAGTATTTT. It is translated as CASSLGVTDTQYF.